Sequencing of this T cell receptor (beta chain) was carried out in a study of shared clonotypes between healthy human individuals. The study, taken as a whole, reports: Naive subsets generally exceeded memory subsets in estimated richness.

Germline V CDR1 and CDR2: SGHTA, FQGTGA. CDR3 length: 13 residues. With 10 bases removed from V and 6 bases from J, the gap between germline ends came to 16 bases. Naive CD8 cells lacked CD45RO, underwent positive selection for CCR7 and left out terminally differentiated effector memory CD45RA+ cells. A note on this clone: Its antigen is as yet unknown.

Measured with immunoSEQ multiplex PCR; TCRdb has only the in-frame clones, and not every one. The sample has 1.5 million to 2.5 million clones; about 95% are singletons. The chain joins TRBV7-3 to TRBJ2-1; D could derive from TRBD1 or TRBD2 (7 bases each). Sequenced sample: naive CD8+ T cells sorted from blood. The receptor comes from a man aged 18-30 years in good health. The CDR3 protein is CATGGAFFNEQFF. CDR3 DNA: TGTGCCACAGGGGGGGCCTTCTTCAATGAGCAGTTCTTC.